This T cell receptor (beta chain) was recorded in a study of T cells in Graves' hyperthyroidism and ophthalmopathy. Background on the study: Peripheral blood draws took place at initial diagnosis, ahead of any treatment.

What was amplified from RNA transcripts were TCR beta CDR3 regions. RT-PCR in the first round (using the HTBI primer set) targeted the TCR CDR3. TCRdb re-called the multiplex PCR reads through MiXCR, storing one row per CDR3 protein. The repertoire holds hundreds of thousands of distinct CDR3 sequences, with approximately 14% as singletons. A remark on this clonotype: No antigen is known for it.

This CDR3 comprises 14 residues. Germline V CDR1 and CDR2: PRHDT, FYEKMQ (reference sequence). Trimming pared 7 bases from V and 4 bases from J, leaving 13 bases between. The study, taken as a whole, reports: The model identified upcoming ophthalmopathy a median roughly 6.5 months ahead of onset.

Sequenced sample: blood. The chain combines TRBV13 with TRBJ1-4; possibly TRBD1 for D (5 bases). The origin of this receptor is a man younger than 35 with Graves' ophthalmopathy. The CDR3 here is CASTIGGNNEKLFF. For the CDR3, the DNA is TGTGCCAGCACCATTGGGGGGAATAATGAAAAACTGTTTTTT.